The rows below give T cell receptor beta chains drawn from one sample of a study of early stage breast cancer tumors. TCRdb keeps only in-frame clones here, not all; method: immunoSEQ multiplex PCR. Of around 14,000 clones listed, 84% are singletons. Specimen: normal breast tissue next to the tumor. The receptors originated from a person aged 30-39 years with breast cancer. CDR3s include the opening cysteine and the closing phenylalanine or tryptophan. A D gene is named only where the DNA matches it firmly. Clone sizes are given selectively: once, few, many, or a class where the clone is expanded.

cdr3_length | j_call | clone_size | d_call | v_call | cdr3_nt | cdr3_aa
15 | TRBJ1-2 | . | . | TRBV6-1 | TGTGCCAGCAGTGTTACGCCAGGGTCTGCCTATGGCTACACCTTC | CASSVTPGSAYGYTF
17 | TRBJ2-7 | . | TRBD2 | TRBV11-2 | TGTGCCAGCAGGCAGCGAAGCGGGAGCGTCGTAATCTACGAGCAGTACTTC | CASRQRSGSVVIYEQYF
14 | TRBJ2-5 | . | . | TRBV7-3 | TGTGCCAGCAGCTCGTATACTAATCCTAAGACCCAGTACTTC | CASSSYTNPKTQYF
14 | TRBJ2-5 | . | TRBD2 | TRBV7-2 | TGTGCCAGCACCAAGCTGGGAGGGCGGGAGACCCAGTACTTC | CASTKLGGRETQYF
16 | TRBJ2-3 | . | TRBD2 | TRBV27 | TGTGCCAGCAGTCCTGGACTAGTTAGAGGCACAGATACGCAGTATTTT | CASSPGLVRGTDTQYF
17 | TRBJ2-6 | . | . | TRBV2 | TGTGCCAGCAGTGAAGCCGGGTCTTCCTCTGGGGCCAACGTCCTGACTTTC | CASSEAGSSSGANVLTF
12 | TRBJ2-2 | . | . | TRBV7-2 | TGTGCCAGCAGCTTGATCCCCGGGGAGCTGTTTTTT | CASSLIPGELFF
16 | TRBJ1-2 | few | TRBD1 | TRBV4-1 | TGCGCCAGCAGCCAACCTGACAGGGGACTTAACTATGGCTACACCTTC | CASSQPDRGLNYGYTF
14 | TRBJ1-2 | . | . | TRBV14 | TGTGCCAGCAGCCCTGTGATTGGAGTCTATGGCTACACCTTC | CASSPVIGVYGYTF
15 | TRBJ2-7 | . | TRBD2 | TRBV27 | TGTGCCAGCAGTTTATCGCCGGGAGGGCCTTACGAGCAGTACTTC | CASSLSPGGPYEQYF
12 | TRBJ2-7 | . | . | TRBV28 | TGTGCCAGCAGTTTCAGCTCCTACGAGCAGTACTTC | CASSFSSYEQYF
17 | TRBJ2-1 | . | TRBD2 | TRBV5-1 | TGCGCCAGCAGTTCATCGGCGGGGGGGACACATTACAATGAGCAGTTCTTC | CASSSSAGGTHYNEQFF
15 | TRBJ2-7 | . | . | TRBV7-6 | TGTGCCAGCAGCTGGCGCGTCGGGAGCTCCTACGAGCAGTACTTC | CASSWRVGSSYEQYF
14 | TRBJ1-5 | . | . | TRBV4-2 | TGTGCCAGCAGCCAAGCGGACAGTCATCAGCCCCAGCATTTT | CASSQADSHQPQHF
14 | TRBJ1-2 | once | . | TRBV6-5 | TGTGCCAGCAGTGCCGTAGGGCAGGCGAAAGGCTACACCTTC | CASSAVGQAKGYTF
14 | TRBJ2-2 | few | . | TRBV7-9 | TGTGCCAGCAGCGGGAATGGGAACACCGGGGAGCTGTTTTTT | CASSGNGNTGELFF
15 | TRBJ2-5 | . | . | TRBV4-3 | TGCGCCAGCAGCCAGGGCCGGCTTGTTGGAGAGACCCAGTACTTC | CASSQGRLVGETQYF
13 | TRBJ1-1 | . | . | TRBV11-1 | TGTGCCAGCAAGCACATTGAGGGGTACTCGGCTTTCTTT | CASKHIEGYSAFF
13 | TRBJ1-1 | . | . | TRBV6-6 | TGTGCCAGCAGTTACGAATACAGGGATGACGCTTTCTTT | CASSYEYRDDAFF
16 | TRBJ1-1 | few | . | TRBV11-2 | TGTGCCAGCAGCTTAGCCGTAGGGAGAAAGAACACTGAAGCTTTCTTT | CASSLAVGRKNTEAFF
15 | TRBJ1-2 | . | . | TRBV10-3 | TGTGCCATCAGCCTACAGGGCCTAGCTAACTATGGCTACACCTTC | CAISLQGLANYGYTF
16 | TRBJ2-7 | . | TRBD2 | TRBV15 | TGTGCCACCAGCAGAACAAGCGGGAGGAGTAGGTACGAGCAGTACTTC | CATSRTSGRSRYEQYF
16 | TRBJ2-7 | . | TRBD1 | TRBV15 | TGTGCCACCAGCAGATCATGGAGACAGGGGTTCTACGAGCAGTACTTC | CATSRSWRQGFYEQYF
15 | TRBJ1-2 | . | TRBD1 | TRBV7-9 | TGTGCCAGCAGCTTACGGGACAGGGGCAACTATGGCTACACCTTC | CASSLRDRGNYGYTF
14 | TRBJ2-7 | . | . | TRBV7-2 | TGTGCCAGCAGCGTTGGTCCTTACTCCTACGAGCAGTACTTC | CASSVGPYSYEQYF
15 | TRBJ1-1 | . | . | TRBV19 | TGTGCCAGTAGTTTTGATAACTGGGCTGTTTCCGAAGCTTTCTTT | CASSFDNWAVSEAFF
11 | TRBJ2-5 | once | TRBD1 | TRBV20-1 | TGCAGCGGACAGGGCCAAGAGACCCAGTACTTC | CSGQGQETQYF
14 | TRBJ2-7 | . | . | TRBV2 | TGTGCCAGCAGTGAAGCACAATGGACAACCGAGCAGTACTTC | CASSEAQWTTEQYF
16 | TRBJ2-3 | . | TRBD2 | TRBV4-2 | TGTGCCAGCAGCCAAGTGGGCGGGAGGGCCGGAGATACGCAGTATTTT | CASSQVGGRAGDTQYF
14 | TRBJ1-2 | few | TRBD1 | TRBV6-1 | TGTGCCAGCAGTGCTCTTGGGACAGGGGGTGGCTACACCTTC | CASSALGTGGGYTF
14 | TRBJ2-3 | . | . | TRBV11-2 | TGTGCCAGCAGCTTATCGGGTGTCGCAGATACGCAGTATTTT | CASSLSGVADTQYF
14 | TRBJ2-7 | once | . | TRBV29-1 | TGCAGCGTTGAAGATCAGACGGGAGCCTACGAGCAGTACTTC | CSVEDQTGAYEQYF